This T cell receptor beta chain originates from a study of OX40 agonist ivuxolimab in advanced cancers. V gave up 4 bases and J gave up 6 bases; unmatched junction bases: 6. Looked up from germline, CDR1 is LGHNA and CDR2 is YNFKEQ. There are 13 residues in the CDR3. Measured with immunoSEQ multiplex PCR; TCRdb has only the in-frame clones, and not every one. The sample lists 100,000 or so clones; 92% were seen once. The starting material was CD4+ or CD8+ T cells sorted from blood, obtained in a trial of the OX40 agonist ivuxolimab. V is TRBV4-2 and J is TRBJ2-7; 7 nucleotides match TRBD1. The receptor's source is an adult with an advanced solid tumor such as melanoma, head and neck, liver or kidney cancer. The DNA of the CDR3 is TGTGCCAGCAGCCCCGACAGGGTTTCCGAGCAGTACTTC. Amino acid sequence: CASSPDRVSEQYF.